The clone carrying this TCR beta chain was detected a few times. This sample is part of a study of human T cells and chemical hapten exposure. The time point is: patch test 2, 6 weeks after DPC sensitization. Specified treatment: therapeutic diphenylcyclopropenone sensitization with weekly scalp DPC. Germline CDR1 is LNHDA and CDR2 is SQIVND (reference sequence). There are 14 residues in the CDR3. J gave up 7 bases and V 8 bases, and 8 bases lay outside the gene matches. TCRdb analysed the RACE reads with MiXCR anew, one entry per CDR3 protein. The sample contains about 140,000 distinct CDR3 sequences, 12% of which appear only once.

This sequence joins TRBV19 and TRBJ2-1, with 10 bases identical to TRBD1. This TCR was recovered from a woman aged 50 to 60 with alopecia areata. Some clones in this sample may be carry-over from other donors' samples. The sequencing used whole blood, collected in connection with sensitization to the hapten diphenylcyclopropenone (DPC). The CDR3 DNA reads as TGTGCCAGTGGGGGACAGGGGCTTCCGAATGAGCAGTTCTTC. Its translation: CASGGQGLPNEQFF. The variable domain in full, with the rest retrieved from reference TRBV19 and TRBJ2-1, is DGGITQSPKYLFRKEGQNVTLSCEQNLNHDAMYWYRQDPGQGLRLIYYSQIVNDFQKGDIAEGYSVSREKKESFPLTVTSAQKNPTAFYLCASGGQGLPNEQFFGPGTRLTVL.